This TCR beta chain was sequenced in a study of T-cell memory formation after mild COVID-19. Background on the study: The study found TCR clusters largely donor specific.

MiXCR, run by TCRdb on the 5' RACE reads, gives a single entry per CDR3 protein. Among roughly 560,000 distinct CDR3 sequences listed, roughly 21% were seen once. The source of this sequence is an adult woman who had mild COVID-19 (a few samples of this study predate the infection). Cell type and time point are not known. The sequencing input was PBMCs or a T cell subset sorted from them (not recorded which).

In DNA, the CDR3 is TGTGCCAGCAGTGTAACAGGGGAAAACTATGGCTACACCTTC. It codes for CASSVTGENYGYTF. V is TRBV28 and J is TRBJ1-2; 7 nucleotides agree with TRBD1. The CDR3 totals 14 residues. Germline CDR1 is MDHEN and CDR2 is SYDVKM. V lost 5 bases and J lost 2; bases outside the gene matches: 5.